This T cell receptor (beta chain) originates from a study of identifying expanded T cells in peripheral blood. The CDR3 covers 18 residues. CDR1 is SGHRS, CDR2 YFSETQ, per germline. The trim removed 2 bases at V and 1 base at J, leaving 10 bases unmatched. The table came from immunoSEQ multiplex PCR; TCRdb's copy has only in-frame clones and leaves some out. The sample has 95,000 to 100,000 clones, 87% seen once; the top ten hold about 15%. On this clone: Its antigen is currently unknown.

Points from the study as a whole: Roughly two-week clone count variance significantly increased as total template count grew.

The J gene is TRBJ2-1, the V gene TRBV5-1; TRBD2 matches 9 bases. This TCR was recovered from a person between 18 and 75 years old in good health. The sequenced material came from blood. This CDR3 reads CASSFIGRSGGSYNEQFF. The DNA of the CDR3 is TGCGCCAGCAGCTTCATCGGAAGAAGCGGGGGGTCCTACAATGAGCAGTTCTTC.